This T cell receptor (beta chain) was found in a study of spatial heterogeneity in lung cancer. The wider study: Fewer alpha-chain than beta-chain sequences were consistently detected.

Study-level findings and limits: At resection, ubiquitous expanded tumor TCRs appeared in blood more than at follow-up.

Individually, TCR cDNA molecules were each labelled with a unique molecular identifier. TCRdb used MiXCR to reprocess the 5' RACE reads, holding one entry per CDR3 protein. This sample has about 23,000 distinct CDR3 sequences, with 3% to 3.5% found just once. This clonotype was seen at least ten times. Antigen unknown. In germline, CDR1 is LNHDA, CDR2 SQIVND (reference sequence). This CDR3 is built from 14 residues. V shed 4 bases and J 6 bases; nucleotides not matched to a gene: 9. Stated time point: sample taken at primary tumor resection. The input material, whole RNA from tumor, nontumor lung or frozen PBMC, was sequenced unsorted. Patients with untreated early-stage non-small cell lung cancer, numbering approximately 70, were the donors.

The receptor was isolated from a female donor with early-stage non-small cell lung cancer. Here the sequenced sample was PBMCs, taken at surgery. This rearrangement joins TRBV19 to TRBJ2-7; 7 nucleotides line up with TRBD1. The CDR3 nucleotides are TGTGCCAGTAGTACTAACAGGGGCCGCACCGAGCAGTACTTC. Translating gives CASSTNRGRTEQYF.